This T cell receptor (beta chain) was sequenced for a study of blood T cell repertoires in COVID-19. Whole-study context: Some COVID-19 samples were acute and others convalescent; all came from the United States, Italy and Spain. Sample material is recorded as cDNA or gDNA derived from T cells, B-cell-depleted T cells, or PBMCs.

Original data processing: Estimation of nucleated cell counts was performed using reference gene primer amplification. Libraries were prepared by immunoSEQ multiplex PCR; TCRdb keeps only in-frame clonotypes and omits some of them. That table furnishes V, J and clone size, whereas the DNA furnished D and trimming. Among tens of thousands of clones listed, roughly 88% were seen once. Germline lookup yields CDR1 SGHVS and CDR2 FNYEAQ. The CDR3 consists of 13 residues. Trimming took 1 base from V and 4 from J, leaving 5 bases between them. A single count supports this clone. This receptor was identified in a human donor in a cohort sampled during active COVID-19. Sequences were obtained from peripheral blood. The rearrangement uses TRBV7-6 and TRBJ2-1; D remains unclear. For the CDR3, the DNA is TGTGCCAGCAGCTTAGTACAGTACAATGAGCAGTTCTTC. Translating it yields CASSLVQYNEQFF.